These 21 T cell receptor beta chains originate from one sample sequenced in a study of vaccination effects on CD4 cells after COVID-19 (dated by TCRdb to 2021 to 2024). After less than 13 days of culture, CD4+ T cells were isolated with the EasySep CD4+ T cell isolation kit. Participants received two doses of either the BNT162b2 or the mRNA-1273 mRNA SARS-CoV-2 vaccine. Receptor libraries were prepared by the immunoSEQ multiplex PCR assay. TCRdb provides this immuneACCESS table in a form limited to in-frame rearrangements. Some clones are lacking; in checked studies, under half of them reflect an unresolved V gene, and why the rest are absent is not known. The sample table records more than 35,000 clones; approximately 70% of these occur just once. The ten largest account for 9% to 10% of the sample. Antigens for these TCRs are unknown. The material sequenced was CD4+ T cells from PBMCs cultured without peptide, taken after COVID-19 vaccination. These receptors all come from a human donor who received a COVID-19 vaccine.

The chain employs TRBV7-9 and TRBJ1-1; 8 nucleotides line up with TRBD1. The CDR3 has 16 residues. The trim removed 5 bases at V and 5 bases at J, leaving 13 bases unmatched. Germline V gives CDR1 SEHNR, CDR2 FQNEAQ (reference sequence). This chain's CDR3 is CASSPGQGGRWTEAFF. In nucleotides, the CDR3 is TGTGCCAGCAGCCCTGGACAGGGAGGAAGGTGGACTGAAGCTTTCTTT.

The chain joins TRBV18 to TRBJ1-4; tentatively, D is TRBD1 (5 bases). CDR3 length equals 16 residues. Between the trimmed V and J ends, which lost 4 bases and 4 bases, there was a span of 16 bases. Germline values: CDR1 KGHSH, CDR2 LQKENI. Here the CDR3 reads CASSRNTGANNEKLFF. The CDR3 DNA sequence: TGTGCCAGCTCACGAAACACCGGGGCAAATAATGAAAAACTGTTTTTT. Full variable domain (missing parts from reference TRBV18 and TRBJ1-4): NAGVMQNPRHLVRRRGQEARLRCSPMKGHSHVYWYRQLPEEGLKFMVYLQKENIIDESGMPKERFSAEFPKEGPSILRIQQVVRGDSAAYFCASSRNTGANNEKLFFGSGTQLSVL.

This chain connects TRBV18 to TRBJ2-1; a weak D match, TRBD2 (6 bases). Germline V gene sequence: CDR1 KGHSH, CDR2 LQKENI. This CDR3 has 15 residues. V gave up 4 bases and J gave up 7 bases, with 17 bases separating them. CDR3 loop: CASSLGPGSVNEQFF. CDR3 nucleotide sequence: TGTGCCAGCTCACTAGGTCCCGGGAGTGTTAATGAGCAGTTCTTC. The full variable domain, in which reference TRBV18 and TRBJ2-1 provide the parts outside the CDR3, is NAGVMQNPRHLVRRRGQEARLRCSPMKGHSHVYWYRQLPEEGLKFMVYLQKENIIDESGMPKERFSAEFPKEGPSILRIQQVVRGDSAAYFCASSLGPGSVNEQFFGPGTRLTVL.

The rearrangement links TRBV6-5 to TRBJ2-2; D is ambiguous. CDR3 length: 13 residues. The germline CDR1 and CDR2 sequences are MNHEY and SVGAGI. V dropped 6 bases and J dropped 5 bases, with 10 bases sitting between them. The CDR3 loop reads CASRLKITGELFF. CDR3 sequence (DNA): TGTGCCAGCAGACTCAAGATAACCGGGGAGCTGTTTTTT.

The chain couples TRBV9 to TRBJ2-7, with a possible D match to TRBD1 (6 bases). Trimming left V 0 bases short and J 5 bases short, with 12 bases between. Germline CDR1 reads SGDLS; CDR2 reads YYNGEE. The CDR3 loop spans 14 amino acids. Here the CDR3 DNA reads TGTGCCAGCAGCGTAGGGGGCAGGGGCCACGAGCAGTACTTC. Encoded protein: CASSVGGRGHEQYF.

The rearrangement joins TRBV5-4 to TRBJ2-7; D gene ambiguous. CDR3 length equals 16 residues. The germline CDR1 and CDR2 sequences are SGHNT and YYREEE (reference sequence). Trimming pared 0 bases from V and 0 bases from J, leaving 13 bases between. CDR3 sequence reads: CASSLGVRVSSYEQYF. CDR3 coding DNA: TGTGCCAGCAGCTTGGGTGTACGGGTTTCCTCCTACGAGCAGTACTTC.

This chain connects TRBV24-1 to TRBJ2-1; either TRBD1 or TRBD2 may fit D (5 bases each). Germline V CDR1 and CDR2: KGHDR, SFDVKD. The V and J ends lost 7 bases and 0 bases respectively, with 9 bases between them. The CDR3 contains 14 residues. The CDR3 region has the DNA TGTGCCACCAGAGGGGACGGCTCCTACAATGAGCAGTTCTTC. Amino acid sequence: CATRGDGSYNEQFF.

A single count supports this clone. The CDR3 sequence is CASSLFWGQGNEKLFF. Written as DNA, the CDR3 is TGTGCCAGCAGTTTATTTTGGGGACAGGGGAATGAAAAACTGTTTTTT. V gene TRBV27 combines with J gene TRBJ1-4, with 10 bases identical to TRBD1. Trimming took 1 base from V and 5 from J; bases not matched to a gene: 4. The germline V gene encodes CDR1 MNHEY and CDR2 SMNVEV (reference sequence). This CDR3 has 16 residues.

This chain joins TRBV5-1 and TRBJ2-5, with 11 bases that match TRBD2. The CDR3 is 14 amino acids. CDR1 and CDR2 from the germline V gene are SGHRS and YFSETQ. V shed 7 bases and J 4 bases; nucleotides not matched to a gene: 6. In DNA, the CDR3 is TGCGCCAGCGGCCTAGCGGGGGGTTTAGAGACCCAGTACTTC. Translating gives CASGLAGGLETQYF.

V and J are TRBV3-1 (or the pseudogene TRBV3-2) and TRBJ1-4, with D possibly TRBD1 on 5 matching bases. Germline lookup yields CDR1 LGHDT and CDR2 YNNKEL (reference sequence). The length of the CDR3 is 15 residues. Trimming left V 5 bases short and J 4 bases short, with 14 bases between. CDR3 residues: CASSNRDLFNEKLFF. The CDR3 region has the DNA TGTGCCAGCAGCAACCGGGACCTCTTTAATGAAAAACTGTTTTTT.

The gene calls are TRBV4-1 and TRBJ2-5; 14 bases line up with TRBD2. CDR1 and CDR2 (germline): MGHRA, YSYEKL. The CDR3 is made up of 19 amino acids. J gave up 1 base and V 2 bases, and 9 bases lay outside the gene matches. The CDR3 is CASSQKGSGTSGGQETQYF. CDR3 sequence (DNA): TGCGCCAGCAGCCAAAAGGGCTCCGGGACTAGCGGGGGCCAAGAGACCCAGTACTTC.

J is TRBJ2-7 and V is TRBV30, with TRBD2 as a possible D gene (5 bases). Germline values: CDR1 GTSNPN, CDR2 SVGIG (reference sequence). V dropped 3 bases and J dropped 10 bases, with 22 bases sitting between them. The CDR3 length is 14 residues. The CDR3 loop reads CAWSPPAPTRGQYF. The CDR3, as DNA: TGTGCCTGGAGCCCCCCAGCTCCCACCCGGGGTCAGTACTTC.

The J gene is TRBJ2-1, the V gene TRBV13; D is uncertain. This CDR3 is 15 amino acids long. Germline loops: CDR1 PRHDT, CDR2 FYEKMQ (reference sequence). V lost 1 base and J 7 bases, leaving 14 bases between the germline ends. Written as DNA, the CDR3 is TGTGCCAGCAGCTTAGCTTCTCGACTGCGAAATGAGCAGTTCTTC. Amino acid sequence: CASSLASRLRNEQFF.

This clone came up once. V gene TRBV6-1 combines with J gene TRBJ2-7; maybe TRBD1 (5 bases). V gave up 2 bases and J gave up 3 bases, with 11 bases separating them. Germline lookup yields CDR1 MNHNS and CDR2 SASEGT. This CDR3 is 14 amino acids long. CDR3 residues: CASSEWGNNYEQYF. DNA for the CDR3: TGTGCCAGCAGTGAATGGGGCAACAACTACGAGCAGTACTTC.

The V call is TRBV2, the J call TRBJ1-2; D ambiguous. Trimming left V 5 bases short and J 0 bases short, with 16 bases between. The length of the CDR3 is 16 residues. In germline, CDR1 is SNHLY, CDR2 FYNNEI. The CDR3 DNA follows: TGTGCCAGCAGTCGATCTCGACGGGGAGCTAACTATGGCTACACCTTC. Translating it yields CASSRSRRGANYGYTF.

The chain has TRBV2 and TRBJ2-1; 8 bases line up with TRBD1. Germline-derived CDR1 and CDR2 are SNHLY and FYNNEI. Losses at the gene ends were 6 bases for V and 0 bases for J; bases not matched to a gene: 4. CDR3 size: 15 residues. CDR3 in amino acids: CASSSDRGSYNEQFF. For the CDR3, the DNA is TGTGCCAGCAGCTCTGACAGGGGCTCCTACAATGAGCAGTTCTTC.

The rearrangement joins TRBV5-1 to TRBJ1-5; D call uncertain. V shed 0 bases and J shed 0 bases, with 10 bases lying between them. The length of the CDR3 is 16 residues. Per the germline V gene, CDR1 is SGHRS and CDR2 is YFSETQ. The chain's CDR3 is CASSLAGSFSNQPQHF. For the CDR3, the DNA is TGCGCCAGCAGCTTGGCGGGGTCTTTTAGCAATCAGCCCCAGCATTTT.

The chain has TRBV5-4 and TRBJ2-7; TRBD1 matches 9 bases. The CDR3 covers 15 residues. V dropped 4 bases and J dropped 5; count of bases not matched to a gene: 10. Germline V lookup: CDR1 SGHNT, CDR2 YYREEE (reference sequence). In DNA form, the CDR3 reads TGTGCCAGCAGCGCTGCTGGGACAGGGTGGGACGAGCAGTACTTC. This sequence encodes CASSAAGTGWDEQYF. Together with reference TRBV5-4 and TRBJ2-7, the CDR3 gives the full variable domain: ETGVTQSPTHLIKTRGQQVTLRCSSQSGHNTVSWYQQALGQGPQFIFQYYREEENGRGNFPPRFSGLQFPNYSSELNVNALELDDSALYLCASSAAGTGWDEQYFGPGTRLTVT.

The chain uses TRBV3-1 (or the pseudogene TRBV3-2) and TRBJ2-1; TRBD1 aligns across 8 bases. Germline V gives CDR1 LGHDT, CDR2 YNNKEL (reference sequence). CDR3 size: 14 residues. After removal of 9 bases from V and 9 bases from J, the junction contained 13 bases not matched to a gene. Here the CDR3 reads CASTSGQGGSEQFF. The CDR3 DNA sequence: TGTGCCAGTACTTCAGGACAGGGTGGGTCTGAGCAGTTCTTC.

This clone has only a few counts. The chain uses TRBV18 and TRBJ1-6; 8 bases match TRBD1. Per the germline V gene, CDR1 is KGHSH and CDR2 is LQKENI. With 3 bases clipped from V and 9 bases from J, the junction kept 7 bases outside the gene matches. CDR3 length equals 15 residues. The CDR3 DNA is TGTGCCAGCTCACCGACGGGACAGGCTACTTCACCCCTCCACTTT. It translates to CASSPTGQATSPLHF.

The genes are TRBV4-2 and TRBJ2-5, with TRBD1 matching over 8 bases. V gave up 4 bases and J gave up 2 bases; unmatched junction bases: 9. The CDR3 is 16 amino acids. CDR1 and CDR2 from the germline V gene are LGHNA and YNFKEQ. DNA for the CDR3: TGTGCCAGCAGCCCCGCTGGACAGGGCTATCAAGAGACCCAGTACTTC. Amino acids: CASSPAGQGYQETQYF.